This record covers a single TCR beta chain. Clones were sequenced by immunoSEQ multiplex PCR, and TCRdb holds only the in-frame ones, with some missing. The top ten clones hold roughly a tenth of a sample with more than 50,000 clones, 90% of them seen once. This sample was taken from a study of PD-1 blockade in classical Hodgkin lymphoma. Study background: Patients were dosed intravenously with nivolumab at 3 mg/kg every 2 weeks.

CDR1 LNHDA and CDR2 SQIVND come from the germline V gene (reference sequence). V was clipped by 0 bases and J by 3 bases; unmatched bases: 6. The CDR3 loop spans 17 amino acids. Brentuximab vedotin exposure varied among the patients, all of whom had relapsed after autologous stem cell transplantation. The input for sequencing was peripheral blood mononuclear cells (PBMCs), taken at baseline. This sequence was found in a human donor with classical Hodgkin lymphoma. The V gene is TRBV19, the J gene TRBJ2-7, with TRBD2 matching 12 bases. CDR3: CASSIDGETSGSYEQYF. CDR3 sequence (DNA): TGTGCCAGTAGTATAGATGGCGAGACTAGCGGGAGCTACGAGCAGTACTTC. Together with reference TRBV19 and TRBJ2-7, the CDR3 gives the full variable domain: DGGITQSPKYLFRKEGQNVTLSCEQNLNHDAMYWYRQDPGQGLRLIYYSQIVNDFQKGDIAEGYSVSREKKESFPLTVTSAQKNPTAFYLCASSIDGETSGSYEQYFGPGTRLTVT.